The TCR beta chain under discussion was sequenced for a study of PD-1 blockade in classical Hodgkin lymphoma. As to this clone: Its antigen is unknown.

Trimming pared 5 bases from V and 8 bases from J, leaving 11 bases between. CDR1 is SGHDT and CDR2 is YYEEEE in the germline V gene. The CDR3 length is 12 residues. TCRdb's copy holds only in-frame clones and misses some; the assay was immunoSEQ multiplex PCR. The sample holds 50,000 to 65,000 clones, 85% to 95% seen once. Every patient had relapsed following autologous stem cell transplantation, and cohorts differed in brentuximab vedotin exposure. Study-wide results and limits: Reported baseline diversity: healthy donors highest, relapsed/refractory patients lowest. Those starting nivolumab under 1 year post-ASCT were excluded. Unlike CD8+ TCR diversity, which did not rise significantly by C4D1, CD4+ TCR diversity did.

Sequenced here: peripheral blood mononuclear cells (PBMCs), sampled before the second cycle of nivolumab. This receptor was taken from a human donor with classical Hodgkin lymphoma. V gene TRBV5-6 combines with J gene TRBJ2-1, with D possibly being TRBD1 (5 bases). CDR3 sequence: CASRATEDEQFF. Written as DNA, the CDR3 is TGTGCCAGCAGGGCGACAGAAGATGAGCAGTTCTTC.